The 8 T cell receptor beta chains below all came from one sample that was sequenced in a study of T cell changes during pregnancy in multiple sclerosis. Clones were sequenced by immunoSEQ multiplex PCR, and TCRdb holds only the in-frame ones, with some missing. This table has around 57,000 clones, 90% appearing once. Sequencing was performed on peripheral blood, taken in the third trimester of pregnancy. The source is a female donor in good health, enrolled as a control in a pregnancy study.

The chain couples TRBV27 to TRBJ1-5; D is perhaps TRBD1 (5 bases). Germline assignment: CDR1 MNHEY and CDR2 SMNVEV (reference sequence). Trimming shortened V by 6 bases and J by 4 bases, and 16 bases separated the two germline ends. The CDR3 contains 15 residues. The CDR3 loop is CASRGGRSNNQPQHF. The DNA of the CDR3 is TGTGCCAGCAGGGGGGGACGTTCGAATAATCAGCCCCAGCATTTT.

The gene calls are TRBV19 and TRBJ2-7; 8 nucleotides line up with TRBD1. V shed 7 bases, J shed 4 bases, and the junction held 9 bases outside the gene matches. The CDR3 spans 14 residues. In germline, CDR1 is LNHDA, CDR2 SQIVND (reference sequence). The CDR3 sequence is CASTPRTGWYEQYF. The CDR3 nucleotides are TGTGCCAGTACCCCCCGGACAGGGTGGTACGAGCAGTACTTC.

This sequence joins TRBV6-6 and TRBJ2-7; D not resolved. Germline-derived CDR1 and CDR2 are MNHNY and SVGAGI (reference sequence). With 6 bases removed from V and 0 bases from J, the gap between germline ends came to 6 bases. The CDR3 runs to 12 residues. CDR3 region: CASRSSSYEQYF. CDR3 DNA: TGTGCCAGCAGGAGTAGCTCCTACGAGCAGTACTTC.

J is TRBJ2-1 and V is TRBV9; 7 nucleotides line up with TRBD2. Germline-derived CDR1 and CDR2 are SGDLS and YYNGEE. The trim removed 4 bases at V and 3 bases at J, leaving 7 bases unmatched. The CDR3 contains 15 residues. The CDR3 loop is CASSSGTTDYNEQFF. In DNA form, the CDR3 reads TGTGCCAGCAGCTCCGGGACTACCGACTACAATGAGCAGTTCTTC.

This chain uses TRBV7-2 with TRBJ2-3, with D possibly being TRBD2 (5 bases). CDR3 length: 12 amino acids. The ends were cut back, 3 bases at V and 5 bases at J, with 6 bases in the middle. Germline V lookup: CDR1 SGHTA, CDR2 FQGNSA. The CDR3 coding sequence is TGTGCCAGCAGCTTCACTAGAGATACGCAGTATTTT. It specifies CASSFTRDTQYF.

The V call is TRBV14, the J call TRBJ1-2; no clear D gene. V shed 1 base and J shed 8 bases, with 8 bases lying between them. This CDR3 region has 12 residues. Germline assignment: CDR1 SGHDN and CDR2 FVKESK. CDR3 sequence (DNA): TGTGCCAGCAGCCAAGTCCGCGGGGGCTACACCTTC. Its translation is CASSQVRGGYTF.

This rearrangement joins TRBV29-1 to TRBJ1-2; a weak D match, TRBD1 (6 bases). The germline V and J ends were trimmed by 5 bases and 6 bases, with 10 bases remaining between them. This CDR3 spans 11 amino acids. Germline V gene data show CDR1 as SQVTM and CDR2 as ANQGSEA. The CDR3 sequence: CSVRNRDGYTF. CDR3 coding DNA: TGCAGCGTTCGAAACAGGGATGGCTACACCTTC. Looking up the rest from reference TRBV29-1 and TRBJ1-2 gives the full variable domain: SAVISQKPSRDICQRGTSLTIQCQVDSQVTMMFWYRQQPGQSLTLIATANQGSEATYESGFVIDKFPISRPNLTFSTLTVSNMSPEDSSIYLCSVRNRDGYTFGSGTRLTVV.

The rearrangement links TRBV30 to TRBJ1-6, with TRBD1 matching over 12 bases. V shed 8 bases, J shed 10 bases, and the junction held 12 bases outside the gene matches. Germline-derived CDR1 and CDR2 are GTSNPN and SVGIG (reference sequence). The length of the CDR3 is 15 residues. The CDR3 DNA follows: TGTGCCACCGGACAGGGGACAGGGGGCAACTCACCCCTCCACTTT. Translating it yields CATGQGTGGNSPLHF.